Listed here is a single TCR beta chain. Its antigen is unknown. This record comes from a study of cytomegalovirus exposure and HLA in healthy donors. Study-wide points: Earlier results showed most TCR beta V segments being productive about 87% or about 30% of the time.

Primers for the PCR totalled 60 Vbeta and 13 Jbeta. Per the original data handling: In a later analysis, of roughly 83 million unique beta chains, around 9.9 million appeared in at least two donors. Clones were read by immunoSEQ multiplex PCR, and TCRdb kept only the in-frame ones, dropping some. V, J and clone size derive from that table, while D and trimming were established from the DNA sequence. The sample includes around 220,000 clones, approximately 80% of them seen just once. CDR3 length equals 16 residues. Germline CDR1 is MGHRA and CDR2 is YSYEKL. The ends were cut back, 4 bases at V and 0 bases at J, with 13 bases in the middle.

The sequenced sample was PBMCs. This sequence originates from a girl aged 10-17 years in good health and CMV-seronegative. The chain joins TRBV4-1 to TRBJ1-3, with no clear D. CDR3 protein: CASSPLAVSSGNTIYF. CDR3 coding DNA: TGCGCCAGCAGCCCGTTAGCTGTCTCCTCTGGAAACACCATATATTTT.